The rows below give T cell receptor beta chains drawn from one sample of a study of CD8 T cells in ankylosing spondylitis. From the 5' RACE reads, TCRdb called clonotypes with MiXCR, one entry per CDR3 protein. The table has 200,000 to 300,000 distinct CDR3 sequences, 30% to 40% seen once; the top ten hold around 4%. Sequencing was carried out using blood, either unsorted or a sorted T cell fraction (not recorded which). The receptors here all came from a male donor with ankylosing spondylitis or in good health (not recorded which). Both conserved end residues are part of each CDR3. The D gene is left open where the match is weak. Size is stated for part of the rows, as once, few or many counts, or as a class when the clone is expanded.

>NA|NA|TRBV28|TRBJ2-1
CASSLGLWRDEQFF
TGTGCCAGCAGTTTAGGACTATGGAGGGATGAGCAGTTCTTC
>NA|few|TRBV29-1|TRBJ2-3
CSVEPTLLDTQYF
TGCAGCGTTGAGCCTACTCTGCTGGATACGCAGTATTTT
>NA|few|TRBV5-1|TRBJ1-1
CASSRWSGHTEAFF
TGCGCCAGCAGCAGATGGTCGGGACACACTGAAGCTTTCTTT
>NA|NA|TRBV4-1|TRBJ2-7
CASSPSTPVSSYEQYF
TGCGCCAGCAGCCCCTCGACGCCTGTTAGCTCCTACGAGCAGTACTTC
>TRBD2|few|TRBV5-1|TRBJ2-3
CASSGGGVGTDTQYF
TGCGCCAGCAGCGGGGGGGGTGTCGGCACAGATACGCAGTATTTT
>NA|once|TRBV6-5|TRBJ2-5
CASSYGGGLETQYF
TGTGCCAGCAGTTACGGGGGGGGGCTAGAGACCCAGTACTTC
>NA|many|TRBV29-1|TRBJ1-2
CSVEGVDYGYTF
TGCAGCGTTGAAGGGGTTGACTATGGCTACACCTTC
>TRBD2|NA|TRBV5-5|TRBJ2-3
CASSLARTSGGGTDTQYF
TGTGCCAGCAGCTTGGCCCGGACTAGCGGGGGGGGCACAGATACGCAGTATTTT
>NA|NA|TRBV27|TRBJ2-3
CASSLYVPTDTQYF
TGTGCCAGCAGTTTATATGTCCCCACAGATACGCAGTATTTT
>NA|NA|TRBV5-5|TRBJ2-2
CASSLVRTANTGELFF
TGTGCCAGCAGCTTGGTACGTACGGCGAACACCGGGGAGCTGTTTTTT
>NA|NA|TRBV2|TRBJ2-5
CASTVVETQYF
TGTGCCAGCACCGTCGTGGAGACCCAGTACTTC
>NA|NA|TRBV29-1|TRBJ2-3
CSVEEGPLGDTLYF
TGCAGCGTTGAAGAGGGACCTCTCGGAGATACGCTGTATTTT
>TRBD1|NA|TRBV6-4|TRBJ1-2
CASSHPDRTNYGYTF
TGTGCCAGCAGCCACCCGGACAGGACTAACTATGGCTACACCTTC
>TRBD1|few|TRBV10-2|TRBJ2-7
CASSEIPGQGPTTYEQYF
TGCGCCAGCAGTGAGATCCCTGGACAGGGACCGACTACCTACGAGCAGTACTTC
>NA|NA|TRBV20-1|TRBJ2-4
CSASGAGNIQYF
TGCAGTGCTAGTGGGGCCGGAAACATTCAGTACTTC
>NA|few|TRBV20-1|TRBJ2-3
CSASWGPAPDTQYF
TGCAGTGCTAGTTGGGGGCCCGCCCCAGATACGCAGTATTTT
>NA|NA|TRBV12-3/TRBV12-4|TRBJ2-7
CASQKGLQSYEQYF
TGTGCCAGCCAAAAGGGACTCCAATCCTACGAGCAGTACTTC
>TRBD1|once|TRBV7-2|TRBJ2-1
CASSLASDRGIEQFF
TGTGCCAGCAGCTTAGCTTCGGACAGGGGTATTGAGCAGTTCTTC
>NA|few|TRBV5-1|TRBJ2-3
CASSLDRRTDTQYF
TGCGCCAGCAGCTTGGACAGAAGAACAGATACGCAGTATTTT
>NA|NA|TRBV18|TRBJ2-7
CASSPEAAGLTYEQYF
TGTGCCAGCTCACCGGAGGCGGCAGGCCTAACCTACGAGCAGTACTTC
>TRBD1|NA|TRBV5-6|TRBJ2-5
CASSFGTGGGQETQYF
TGTGCCAGCAGCTTTGGGACAGGGGGCGGCCAAGAGACCCAGTACTTC
>NA|NA|TRBV5-6|TRBJ2-7
CASSRGDGYYEQYF
TGTGCCAGCAGCAGGGGAGACGGTTACTACGAGCAGTACTTC
>NA|few|TRBV28|TRBJ2-5
CASSSGPTPETQYF
TGTGCCAGCAGTTCCGGCCCTACACCCGAGACCCAGTACTTC
>NA|NA|TRBV12-3/TRBV12-4|TRBJ1-2
CASSYGQSGYTF
TGTGCCAGCAGTTATGGACAGTCCGGCTACACCTTC
>NA|NA|TRBV7-2|TRBJ2-5
CASSLGWKETQYF
TGTGCCAGCAGCTTAGGCTGGAAAGAGACCCAGTACTTC
>NA|once|TRBV24-1|TRBJ1-1
CATSMGYEAFF
TGTGCCACCTCCATGGGTTATGAAGCTTTCTTT